The present entry profiles one T cell receptor (beta chain) with its context. What antigen it recognizes has not been identified. No much larger clonotype is one base removed from it; base qualities were not supplied. The cohort was made up of under 800 healthy bone marrow donors. Cohort members were all nominally healthy when sampled, although unrecorded immune exposures were likely present. The donor was CMV seronegative and was included in the group of a few hundred seronegative cohort members. Each donor provided a peripheral blood sample, and peripheral blood mononuclear cells were used for TCR beta sequencing. Genomic DNA extraction from the blood cell samples was performed with the Qiagen DNeasy Blood Extraction Kit. The data originate from a study of cytomegalovirus exposure and HLA in healthy donors (dated by TCRdb to 2017 to 2019). Background on the whole study: According to an earlier analysis of a few hundred of the donors, about 190 million T cells yielded over 100 million unique TCR beta sequences and 276 Gb of sequence data. The study aimed to test whether signatures of past pathogen exposure could be identified by cataloging public T cell receptors. The study profiled the T cell repertoires of hundreds of subjects by immunosequencing and related them to cytomegalovirus serostatus. Because of strong linkage in the cohort, roughly 5 DR-DQ haplotypes were treated as single units for association and clustering. In a later genetic analysis, genome-wide SNP genotypes for about 55% of the roughly 670 donors were used, and that subset was treated as a discovery cohort. Among approximately 370 genotyped donors of the cohort, an average of approximately 240,000 unique TCR beta nucleotide sequences was sequenced per donor, of which roughly 17% were non-productive. The number of donors typed differed by locus, with roughly 629-640 for A, B, C, DRB1 and DQB1, roughly 520 for DQA1, nearly 610 for DPA1, and approximately 470 for DPB1. An early release covering just under 650 HLA-typed donors comprised 300 to 350 gigabases of sequencing data and 85 million or so unique TCR sequences. Every discovery cohort repertoire had been produced on one sequencing platform. High-throughput TCR immunosequencing, statistical association of individual TCRs with disease status, and machine learning were combined to predict cytomegalovirus infection status. To decide whether each TCR beta V gene segment behaved as functional or pseudogenic, an earlier analysis of fewer than 750 of the donors relied on high-throughput TCR beta sequencing. Among the roughly 410 genotyped donors, more than 70% belonged to the genetic ancestry cluster associated with self-reported Caucasian donors. Along with the roughly 610-subject first cohort, a separate validation cohort of over 90 different subjects was used. A later analysis re-examined previously published TCR beta repertoires from over 500 donors and added high-resolution HLA genotyping to investigate patterns of TCR occurrence. HLA typing included class I and class II loci at four-digit resolution. In the later analysis, no new phenotypic data were used to find candidate immune exposures; instead, reliance was placed on TCR beta sequences and their occurrence across donors. Donor age, sex, ethnicity and CMV serostatus were compiled alongside the repertoire data.

The full study reports these points: V-gene and J-gene trimming of TCR beta chains was associated with a missense DCLRE1C variant in a later genetic analysis, and the association was replicated in an independent cohort. Compared with the 666-donor mean, donors in an Asian-associated ancestry cluster had fewer N-insertions in productive TCRs, according to a later genetic analysis. A further reported finding was that TCR beta sequences accurately predicted the HLA-A and HLA-B alleles for most subjects in the first cohort. In a later analysis, HLA-associated TCR beta chains showed more clonal expansion and lower generation probabilities than non-associated chains that were equally common. A few of the identified cytomegalovirus-associated TCR beta chains were confirmed in vitro to be specific for cytomegalovirus antigens. Broadly in line with IMGT annotations, most TCR beta V segments showed up in productive rearrangements about 87% or about 30% of the time in an earlier analysis of 450 to 600 of the donors. The classifier was reported to diagnose cytomegalovirus status with high specificity and sensitivity in both the original and validation cohorts. The authors suggested that the approach could potentially be extended to other disease states and immunological phenotypes. HLA typing was unavailable for some donors at each locus, so association tests used only the typed subset. Correlated functional status among segregating V segments might reflect linkage disequilibrium, but an unknown experimental factor could not be ruled out. In this cohort, only TCR beta chains were sequenced, and detectable features were limited by the absence of alpha or paired-chain data. For the cohort, immune exposure information was limited to CMV serostatus. In a later analysis, some 17,000 TCR beta sequences were associated with specific HLA alleles at a false discovery rate of 0.05. Sequencing depth was assumed to be roughly uniform across donors in the presence/absence analyses, though that assumption may not hold. In a later analysis, TCR association rates were found to vary across HLA loci, with the most associated TCRs seen for DRB1 alleles and the fewest for HLA-C alleles. A group of highly shared sequence variants was considered likely to be a technical artifact of the sequencing pipeline. Most TCR sequences were observed very rarely across donors, whereas some public TCRs were present in many individuals. A later analysis reported that several top co-occurrence clusters appeared linked to parvovirus B19, influenza, CMV and Epstein-Barr virus. Because counts were too low, seventeen rarely observed V segments, including chromosome 9 orphons, were excluded from the earlier analysis of 587 of the donors. Assigning TCR associations to individual alleles was difficult when HLA alleles, especially DR and DQ, strongly co-occurred. In the study, 150 to 200 TCR beta chains were listed as associated with cytomegalovirus. A later analysis found that most CMV-associated TCR beta chains appeared HLA-restricted, with HLA associations seemingly driven largely by CMV exposure. Because the 87-base-pair reads could not distinguish some IMGT-functional V segments, including TRBV6-2 and TRBV6-3, those segments were excluded.

Libraries were constructed by the immunoSEQ multiplex PCR assay. The multiplex PCR relied on a mix of 60 forward primers for TCR Vbeta segments and 13 reverse primers for TCR Jbeta segments. The CDR3 region of rearranged TCR beta genes was amplified from genomic DNA by a multiplex PCR assay. Amplified TCR beta libraries were sequenced as 87-base-pair reads on the Illumina HiSeq System. Per the authors' processing: A later analysis counted about 80 million unique TCR beta chains across the roughly 700 repertoires, and roughly 10 million of these chains were shared by at least two donors. A nearest-neighbor algorithm error-corrected the raw reads and collapsed the reads into unique sequences, merging closely related sequences to remove PCR and sequencing errors. CDR3 sequences were aligned to IMGT reference sequences to assign V, D and J gene segments. For a sequence to be retained, a match of at least six nucleotides to both a V gene segment and a J gene segment was required. Rearrangements were classified as productive when the CDR3 lacked stop codons and remained in frame with V and J, and all other rearrangements were classified as non-productive. CDR3 was defined according to IMGT convention as the region running from the second conserved V-encoded cysteine to the conserved J-encoded phenylalanine. In an earlier analysis of around 640 of the donors, sequences lacking an unambiguous match to a single V gene segment were excluded. An earlier analysis of several hundred of the donors called V segments functional above 56.7% productive rearrangements and segregating when the between-donor standard deviation exceeded 5%. A statistical classification framework was built for diagnosing cytomegalovirus status from the catalog of TCR beta chain sequences. In a later analysis, TCR nucleotide sequences were compared against IMGT/GENE-DB human TR gene sequences so that V and J genes could be assigned. A later analysis assigned CDR3 sequences and most-parsimonious VDJ recombination scenarios with the TCRdist pipeline. A later analysis defined each TCR beta chain by its CDR3 amino acid sequence plus V-gene family, and excluded reads lacking a unique V-gene family. As a way to deal with suspected cross-contamination and a sequencing artifact, a later analysis dropped 450 to 600 nucleotide sequences that were highly shared and had low generation probability. A later analysis calculated a clonal expansion index for each public chain from normalized within-repertoire ranks of inferred template counts. Generation probabilities in a later analysis came from a VDJ recombination model fitted to out-of-frame rearrangements, and those results were checked against IGoR. A later analysis scored TCR-TCR, TCR-HLA and TCR-CMV co-occurrence with hypergeometric tests, applying a repertoire-size bias correction to TCR pairs. False discovery rates were estimated in a later analysis by permuting HLA or CMV assignments 20 times. In a later analysis, co-occurring TCRs were grouped using DBSCAN, and TCRdist sequence similarity was added for clustering within HLA-allele-positive subsets. Repertoires with fewer than 30,000 or more than 120,000 public chains were left out of co-occurrence clustering, as were about 5 repertoires with anomalous nucleotide sharing. TCRdb mirrors the immuneACCESS table, restricted to in-frame sequences. Some clones are absent from its copies; in checked studies, under half trace to an unresolved V gene, and the reason for the others is unknown. V, J and clone size reflect that table, while D and trimming were determined from the DNA. Counted in this sample were 150,000 to 200,000 clones; less than 85% of them appeared once. The top ten constitute 1% of the sample.

The germline V end is reduced by 3 bases and the J end by 3 bases; junction bases left unmatched: 3. The germline V gene encodes CDR1 PRHDT and CDR2 FYEKMQ (reference sequence). The CDR3 runs 15 amino acids, cysteine and phenylalanine included. Only CDR3 DNA is held: 45 bases, read in frame from base 1. The material sequenced was PBMCs. The receptor's source is a boy under 10 years old in good health and CMV-seronegative. The sequence is built from TRBV13 and TRBJ1-4; 8 bases in the junction line up with TRBD1. At the DNA level, the sequence is TGTGCCAGCAGCTTCAGGGGGCTTGCTAATGAAAAACTGTTTTTT. The translation is CASSFRGLANEKLFF. The CDR3 plus the reference TRBV13 and TRBJ1-4 genes for the other parts give the full variable domain: AAGVIQSPRHLIKEKRETATLKCYPIPRHDTVYWYQQGPGQDPQFLISFYEKMQSDKGSIPDRFSAQQFSDYHSELNMSSLELGDSALYFCASSFRGLANEKLFFGSGTQLSVL.